This passage covers 20 T cell receptor beta chains from one sample sequenced in a study of blood T cells in healthy people across ages. With a J-beta primer mix and a sample-barcoded 5' primer, a second PCR ran about 6 to 11 cycles. One entry per CDR3 protein results from TCRdb running MiXCR on the 5' RACE reads. The sample holds 250,000 to 300,000 distinct CDR3 sequences, less than 30% seen once. Sequencing used blood. The receptor source for this set is a woman in her seventies in good health.

The chain recombines TRBV12-3 or TRBV12-4 with TRBJ1-1, with D unresolved. CDR3 length: 14 residues. The germline V and J ends were trimmed by 6 bases and 6 bases, with 17 bases remaining between them. The CDR3 sequence: CASSRYLGFAEAFF. CDR3 in DNA: TGTGCCAGCAGCCGCTATCTGGGGTTCGCTGAAGCTTTCTTT.

This clonotype was detected only a few times. The V and J genes are TRBV29-1 and TRBJ2-1; TRBD2 might be the D (5 bases). Per germline, CDR1 SQVTM and CDR2 ANQGSEA. The CDR3 consists of 14 residues. CDR3 amino acids: CSGEGAFNDNEQFF. The DNA of the CDR3 is TGCAGTGGAGAGGGCGCCTTCAATGACAATGAGCAGTTCTTC.

On this clonotype: A junction end diverges from the germline sequence, so it may reflect a read error. The CDR3 DNA sequence: TGTGCCAGCAGCGTACAGGACAACGTCGGGGGCTACGCCTTC. It translates to CASSVQDNVGGYAF. V gene TRBV2 combines with J gene TRBJ1-2; D possibly corresponds to TRBD1 (6 bases). Germline lookup yields CDR1 SNHLY and CDR2 FYNNEI. The length of the CDR3 is 14 residues.

This clonotype was counted only a few times. The genes are TRBV12-3 or TRBV12-4 and TRBJ1-2; D not certain. The CDR3 is 12 amino acids. V gave up 2 bases and J gave up 4 bases, with 5 bases separating them. The CDR3 DNA sequence: TGTGCCAGCAGTTTAAGCGTCTATGGCTACACCTTC. Its translation is CASSLSVYGYTF.

The J gene is TRBJ2-1, the V gene TRBV6-6, with D uncertain. The end of the DNA fits TRBJ2-5 better, so the J call may be wrong. Germline CDR1 and CDR2: MNHNY and SVGAGI (reference sequence). CDR3 length equals 13 residues. The DNA of the CDR3 is TGTGCCAGCAGTTACTCGATCAAAGAGACCCAGTACTTC. Protein product: CASSYSIKETQYF.

V gene TRBV28 combines with J gene TRBJ1-1, with D unresolved. The CDR3 contains 15 residues. Germline V gene lookup returns CDR1 MDHEN and CDR2 SYDVKM. V lost 2 bases and J lost 1, with 11 bases in between. CDR3 nucleotide sequence: TGTGCCAGCAGTTTAGTGTGGGAGGGGAACACTGAAGCTTTCTTT. Its translation: CASSLVWEGNTEAFF. Based on the CDR3 plus reference TRBV28 and TRBJ1-1, the full variable domain is DVKVTQSSRYLVKRTGEKVFLECVQDMDHENMFWYRQDPGLGLRLIYFSYDVKMKEKGDIPEGYSVSREKKERFSLILESASTNQTSMYLCASSLVWEGNTEAFFGQGTRLTVV.

This clonotype has a count of ten or more. The CDR3 loop is CASSLRPRETQYF. The CDR3 DNA follows: TGTGCCAGCAGCTTACGGCCCCGAGAGACCCAGTACTTC. The chain couples TRBV7-3 to TRBJ2-5; D uncertain. Germline CDR1 is SGHTA and CDR2 is FQGTGA. V gave up 2 bases and J gave up 4 bases, with 8 bases separating them. The CDR3 totals 13 residues.

This chain uses TRBV2 with TRBJ1-2, with D possibly matching TRBD1 (6 bases). The CDR3 has 14 amino acids. Trimming removed 3 bases at V and 5 bases at J, with 13 bases between. Germline CDR1 reads SNHLY; CDR2 reads FYNNEI. The CDR3 sequence is CASSEQGREYGYTF. DNA for the CDR3: TGTGCCAGCAGTGAGCAGGGGAGGGAGTATGGCTACACCTTC. Using reference TRBV2 and TRBJ1-2 for the parts outside the CDR3, the full variable domain is EPEVTQTPSHQVTQMGQEVILRCVPISNHLYFYWYRQILGQKVEFLVSFYNNEISEKSEIFDDQFSVERPDGSNFTLKIRSTKLEDSAMYFCASSEQGREYGYTFGSGTRLTVV.

This clonotype was observed many times. V and J are TRBV4-2 and TRBJ2-7, with 8 nucleotides matching TRBD2. Germline V CDR1 and CDR2: LGHNA, YNFKEQ. Trimming cost V 1 base and J 3 bases; bases outside gene matches: 11. The CDR3 is made up of 17 amino acids. CDR3 coding DNA: TGTGCCAGCAGCCAAGGCGACCCTGGAGCGGGGGTCTACGAGCAGTACTTC. This sequence encodes CASSQGDPGAGVYEQYF.

This clonotype was seen a handful of times. The chain employs TRBV3-1 and TRBJ2-7; 7 nucleotides match TRBD2. Unmatched junction bases numbered 11, after V lost 0 bases and J lost 9 bases. The CDR3 is 15 residues long. Germline CDR1 reads LGHDT; CDR2 reads YNNKEL (reference sequence). The DNA of the CDR3 is TGTGCCAGCAGCCAAGAGGGGGGGAAAGGTTTCGCGCAGTACTTC. Translating it yields CASSQEGGKGFAQYF.

The chain links TRBV11-2 to TRBJ1-4; D uncertain. The V and J ends lost 1 base and 0 bases respectively, with 9 bases between them. CDR3 length equals 16 residues. Germline CDR1 and CDR2: SGHAT and FQNNGV. The CDR3 DNA sequence: TGTGCCAGCAGCTTAGGACGGACTTCAACTAATGAAAAACTGTTTTTT. Translation gives CASSLGRTSTNEKLFF. Combining the CDR3 with reference TRBV11-2 and TRBJ1-4 gives the whole variable domain EAGVAQSPRYKIIEKRQSVAFWCNPISGHATLYWYQQILGQGPKLLIQFQNNGVVDDSQLPKDRFSAERLKGVDSTLKIQPAKLEDSAVYLCASSLGRTSTNEKLFFGSGTQLSVL.

This clonotype was picked up a small number of times. The chain is built from TRBV9 and TRBJ2-2; D might be TRBD2 (6 bases). The CDR3 contains 16 residues. V lost 4 bases and J 1 base, leaving 14 bases between the germline ends. Germline V lookup: CDR1 SGDLS, CDR2 YYNGEE. In nucleotides, the CDR3 is TGTGCCAGCAGCACGTCGGTTAGCGGGAACACCGGGGAGCTGTTTTTT. It encodes CASSTSVSGNTGELFF.

V and J are TRBV11-2 and TRBJ2-7; 7 nucleotides align to TRBD2. The junction had 6 bases not matched to a gene; V was cut back by 3 bases and J by 4 bases. Germline CDR1 and CDR2: SGHAT and FQNNGV. The CDR3 has 14 amino acids. CDR3 amino acids: CASSLSWEGYEQYF. The DNA for the CDR3 is TGTGCCAGCAGCTTGTCTTGGGAGGGATACGAGCAGTACTTC.

The rearrangement uses TRBV7-2 and TRBJ2-5, with 12 bases identical to TRBD2. The CDR3 has 16 amino acids. V was pared by 4 bases and J by 4 bases, with 7 bases of the junction left unmatched. Germline loops: CDR1 SGHTA, CDR2 FQGNSA. Here the CDR3 reads CASSYGLAGRRETQYF. The CDR3 DNA reads as TGTGCCAGCAGCTACGGACTAGCGGGACGGAGAGAGACCCAGTACTTC.

This clonotype was seen repeatedly, ten times or more. The chain combines TRBV29-1 with TRBJ2-7; 16 nucleotides match TRBD2. Unmatched junction bases numbered 8, after V lost 6 bases and J lost 6 bases. CDR1 is SQVTM and CDR2 is ANQGSEA in the germline V gene. The CDR3 length is 15 residues. CDR3 coding DNA: TGCAGCGTAGCATCCGGGACTAGCGGGAGGGGCGAGCAGTACTTC. Its translation: CSVASGTSGRGEQYF.

The chain uses TRBV28 and TRBJ2-2; 11 positions match TRBD1. With V trimmed by 8 bases and J by 6 bases, 14 bases remained unmatched. Germline V lookup: CDR1 MDHEN, CDR2 SYDVKM. The CDR3 extends over 17 amino acids. This CDR3 is CASGVWRTGGQAGELFF. CDR3 in DNA: TGTGCCAGCGGGGTTTGGAGGACAGGGGGCCAAGCCGGGGAGCTGTTTTTT. The full variable domain, its missing parts supplied by reference TRBV28 and TRBJ2-2, is DVKVTQSSRYLVKRTGEKVFLECVQDMDHENMFWYRQDPGLGLRLIYFSYDVKMKEKGDIPEGYSVSREKKERFSLILESASTNQTSMYLCASGVWRTGGQAGELFFGEGSRLTVL.

The chain carries TRBV28 and TRBJ2-7; 10 bases agree with TRBD2. J lost 3 bases, V lost 6 bases, and 11 bases had no gene match. Germline-derived CDR1 and CDR2 are MDHEN and SYDVKM. This CDR3 contains 16 residues. This CDR3 reads CASSLITSGIDYEQYF. DNA of the CDR3: TGTGCCAGCAGCCTCATTACTAGCGGGATAGACTACGAGCAGTACTTC.

The chain is built from TRBV7-2 and TRBJ1-1; no reliable D call. The V end lost 5 bases, the J end lost 4 bases, and 14 bases lay between the germline ends. This CDR3 comprises 14 residues. CDR1 and CDR2 (germline): SGHTA, FQGNSA. The CDR3 DNA sequence: TGTGCCAGCAGCAAAAGCACAGTCCTCACTGAAGCTTTCTTT. Encoded protein: CASSKSTVLTEAFF.

This clonotype was detected ten times or more. The V and J genes are TRBV6-6 and TRBJ1-4; tentative D call: TRBD1 (5 bases). Trimming removed 2 bases from V and 8 bases from J, with 6 bases in between. The CDR3 totals 12 residues. Germline CDR1 and CDR2: MNHNY and SVGAGI (reference sequence). In DNA form, the CDR3 reads TGTGCCAGCAGTTACGGGGCAGAAAAACTGTTTTTT. This codes for CASSYGAEKLFF.

This clonotype has a handful of counts. The V gene is TRBV7-2, the J gene TRBJ2-1, with D maybe TRBD1 (6 bases). V shed 3 bases and J shed 6 bases, with 9 bases lying between them. There are 13 residues in the CDR3. Germline loops: CDR1 SGHTA, CDR2 FQGNSA. CDR3: CASSFPGANEQFF. CDR3 nucleotides: TGTGCCAGCAGCTTTCCAGGGGCCAATGAGCAGTTCTTC.